This record covers a single T cell receptor (beta chain). The antigen it recognizes is unknown. Base qualities are not at hand, and no much larger clone is one base apart. This sample is part of a study of cytomegalovirus exposure and HLA in healthy donors (dated by TCRdb to about 2017). About the full investigation: In an earlier analysis of about 560 of the donors, about 260 Gb of sequence data and 90 million to 120 million unique TCR beta sequences from 180 million or so T cells were reported. Approximately 300 gigabases of sequencing data and 91 million or so unique TCR sequences made up an early release that covered about 640 HLA-typed donors. The genetic ancestry cluster associated with self-reported Caucasian donors included about four fifths of the roughly 390 genotyped donors. The study was designed to test whether signatures of past pathogen exposure could be identified by cataloging public T cell receptors. Using immunosequencing, the study profiled T cell repertoires from some 670 subjects and related those repertoires to cytomegalovirus serostatus. In addition to the first cohort of roughly 700 subjects, a separate validation cohort of approximately 130 different subjects was used. The study combined high-throughput TCR immunosequencing, statistical association of individual TCRs with disease status, and machine learning to predict cytomegalovirus infection status. To study patterns of TCR occurrence, a later analysis re-analyzed previously published TCR beta repertoires from 550 to 800 donors and added high-resolution HLA genotyping. In the later analysis, no new phenotypic data were used to find candidate immune exposures; instead, reliance was placed on TCR beta sequences and their occurrence across donors. An earlier analysis of nearly 600 of the donors applied high-throughput TCR beta sequencing to assess whether each TCR beta V gene segment acted as functional or pseudogenic. Donor age, sex, ethnicity and CMV serostatus were compiled alongside the repertoire data. Genome-wide SNP genotypes for about 65% of the 666 donors were used in a later genetic analysis, which treated that subset as a discovery cohort. All discovery cohort repertoires had been generated using a single sequencing platform. HLA typing covered class I and class II loci at four-digit resolution. The number of donors typed differed by locus, with about 629-640 for A, B, C, DRB1 and DQB1, around 500 for DQA1, 600 to 610 for DPA1, and under 490 for DPB1. Because of strong linkage in the cohort, a few DR-DQ haplotypes were treated as single units for association and clustering. On average, roughly 200,000 unique TCR beta nucleotide sequences were sequenced per donor among more than 350 genotyped donors of the cohort, with about 17% of those sequences being non-productive. Points the paper makes about the study in general: Strong co-occurrence of HLA alleles, especially DR and DQ, made assigning TCR associations to individual alleles difficult. The authors suggested that the approach could potentially be extended to other disease states and immunological phenotypes. An association between a missense DCLRE1C variant and V-gene and J-gene trimming of TCR beta chains was found in a later genetic analysis and replicated in an independent cohort. A later analysis associated about 16,000 TCR beta sequences with specific HLA alleles at a false discovery rate of 0.05. CMV serostatus was the only immune exposure information available for the cohort. Compared with the approximately 670-donor mean, donors in an Asian-associated ancestry cluster had fewer N-insertions in productive TCRs, according to a later genetic analysis. In the study, 150 to 200 TCR beta chains were listed as associated with cytomegalovirus. In a later analysis, several top co-occurrence clusters were reported to appear linked to parvovirus B19, influenza, CMV and Epstein-Barr virus. Roughly uniform sequencing depth across donors was assumed in presence/absence analyses, although this assumption may not hold. Because the 87-base-pair reads could not distinguish some IMGT-functional V segments, including TRBV6-2 and TRBV6-3, those segments were excluded. In vitro tests confirmed that a few of the cytomegalovirus-associated TCR beta chains recognize cytomegalovirus antigens. In this cohort, only TCR beta chains were sequenced, and detectable features were limited by the absence of alpha or paired-chain data. Compared with equally common non-associated chains, HLA-associated TCR beta chains in a later analysis were more clonally expanded and had lower generation probabilities. A cluster of highly shared sequence variants was judged likely to be a technical artifact of the sequencing pipeline. Around 16 rarely observed V segments, including chromosome 9 orphons, were excluded from the earlier analysis of about 500 of the donors because counts were too low. Most TCR sequences were seen in very few donors, while some public TCRs were found in many individuals. Most CMV-associated TCR beta chains appeared to be HLA-restricted in a later analysis, and the HLA associations seemed to be driven largely by CMV exposure. Correlated functional status among segregating V segments might reflect linkage disequilibrium, but an unknown experimental factor could not be ruled out. In an earlier analysis of approximately 590 of the donors, most TCR beta V segments were observed in productive rearrangements about 87% or about 30% of the time, broadly matching IMGT annotations. A later analysis found that TCR association rates varied across HLA loci, with DRB1 alleles showing the most associated TCRs and HLA-C alleles the fewest. The classifier was reported to diagnose cytomegalovirus status with high specificity and sensitivity in both the original cohort and the validation cohort. Because HLA typing was unavailable for some donors at each locus, only the typed subset was used in association tests. A further reported finding was that TCR beta sequences accurately predicted the HLA-A and HLA-B alleles for most subjects in the first cohort.

CDR1 MDHEN and CDR2 SYDVKM are derived from the germline V gene. Between the V and J ends, shortened by 2 bases and 0 bases respectively, the junction contains 8 bases. The CDR3 starts with the cysteine, ends with the phenylalanine, and has 14 residues. The retained sequence is limited to the CDR3, 42 bases, with the frame set at the first base. The library came from the immunoSEQ multiplex PCR assay. The multiplex PCR relied on a mix of 60 forward primers for TCR Vbeta segments and 13 reverse primers for TCR Jbeta segments. A multiplex PCR assay on genomic DNA amplified the CDR3 region of rearranged TCR beta genes. On the Illumina HiSeq System, the amplified TCR beta libraries were sequenced as 87-base-pair reads. On the study's bioinformatics: In a later analysis, about 80 million unique TCR beta chains were counted across the 650 to 750 repertoires, and roughly 11 million of these chains were shared by at least two donors. To remove PCR and sequencing errors, raw reads were error-corrected and collapsed into unique sequences using a nearest-neighbor algorithm that merged closely related sequences. To assign V, D and J gene segments, CDR3 sequences were aligned to IMGT reference sequences. For a sequence to be retained, a match of at least six nucleotides was required to both a V gene segment and a J gene segment. Rearrangements were called productive when the CDR3 lacked stop codons and stayed in frame with V and J; all others were non-productive. CDR3 was defined by IMGT convention, running from the second conserved V-encoded cysteine to the conserved J-encoded phenylalanine. Sequences without an unambiguous match to a single V gene segment were excluded from the earlier analysis of several hundred of the donors. An earlier analysis of a few hundred of the donors classified V segments as functional when productive rearrangements were above 56.7% and as segregating when the standard deviation between donors was above 5%. A statistical classification framework was built for diagnosing cytomegalovirus status from the catalog of TCR beta chain sequences. In a later analysis, V and J genes were assigned by comparing TCR nucleotide sequences against IMGT/GENE-DB human TR gene sequences. In a later analysis, CDR3 sequences and most-parsimonious VDJ recombination scenarios were assigned using the TCRdist pipeline. In a later analysis, each TCR beta chain was defined by its CDR3 amino acid sequence together with its V-gene family, and reads lacking a unique V-gene family were excluded. In a later analysis, 450 to 600 highly shared, low-generation-probability nucleotide sequences were removed to address suspected cross-contamination and a sequencing artifact. In a later analysis, a clonal expansion index for each public chain was calculated from normalized within-repertoire ranks of inferred template counts. In a later analysis, generation probabilities were computed using a VDJ recombination model fitted to out-of-frame rearrangements, and the results were checked against IGoR. Hypergeometric tests were used in a later analysis to score TCR-TCR, TCR-HLA and TCR-CMV co-occurrence, with a repertoire-size bias correction applied to the TCR pairs. A later analysis estimated false discovery rates by permuting HLA or CMV assignments 20 times. In a later analysis, co-occurring TCRs were grouped using DBSCAN, and TCRdist sequence similarity was added for clustering within HLA-allele-positive subsets. Repertoires with fewer than 30,000 or more than 120,000 public chains were left out of co-occurrence clustering, as were a handful of repertoires with anomalous nucleotide sharing. Here the immuneACCESS table is served through TCRdb, limited to in-frame sequences with V and J called. Missing clones are a known gap in these copies; in checked studies unresolved V genes cover under half, and the rest lacks a known reason. The D gene and trimming were derived from the DNA, and the V and J assignments and clone size from that table. The sample profile shows approximately 260,000 clones; roughly four fifths of them were found once. The top ten clones comprise about 2% of the sample.

The cohort comprised 670 or so healthy bone marrow donors. All cohort members were sampled while nominally healthy, although unrecorded immune exposures were likely present. The donor was CMV seropositive and was included in the group of 250 to 300 seropositive cohort members. Every donor gave a peripheral blood sample, and the peripheral blood mononuclear cells from that sample were used for TCR beta sequencing. Genomic DNA extraction from the blood cell samples was performed with the Qiagen DNeasy Blood Extraction Kit. This TCR derives from a woman in her forties in good health and CMV-seropositive. The sequenced material came from PBMCs. The chain is encoded by TRBV28 joined to TRBJ2-7; a tentative D call is TRBD1 (5 bases match). The bases are TGTGCCAGCAGTTTACAGGGTAGCTCCTACGAGCAGTACTTC. It translates to CASSLQGSSYEQYF. Reference TRBV28 and TRBJ2-7 proteins supply the regions before and after the CDR3; the full variable domain is: DVKVTQSSRYLVKRTGEKVFLECVQDMDHENMFWYRQDPGLGLRLIYFSYDVKMKEKGDIPEGYSVSREKKERFSLILESASTNQTSMYLCASSLQGSSYEQYFGPGTRLTVT.